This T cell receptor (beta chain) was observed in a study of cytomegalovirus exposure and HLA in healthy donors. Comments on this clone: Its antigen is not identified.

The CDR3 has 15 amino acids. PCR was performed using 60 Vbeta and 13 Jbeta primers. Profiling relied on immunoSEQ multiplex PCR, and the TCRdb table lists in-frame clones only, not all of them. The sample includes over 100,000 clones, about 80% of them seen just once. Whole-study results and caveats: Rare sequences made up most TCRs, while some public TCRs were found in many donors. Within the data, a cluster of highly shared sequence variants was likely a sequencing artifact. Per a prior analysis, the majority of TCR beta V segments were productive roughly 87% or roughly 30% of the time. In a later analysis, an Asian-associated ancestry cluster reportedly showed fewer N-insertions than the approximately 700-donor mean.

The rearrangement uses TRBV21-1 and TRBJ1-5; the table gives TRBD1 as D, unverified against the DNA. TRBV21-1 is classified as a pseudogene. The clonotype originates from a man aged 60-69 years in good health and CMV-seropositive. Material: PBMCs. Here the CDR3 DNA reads TGTGCCAGCAGCAAGGGGGGACAGAACAATCAGCCCCAGCATTTT. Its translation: CASSKGGQNNQPQHF.